What follows are 18 T cell receptor beta chains derived from one specimen sequenced in a study of Ad26.COV2.S vaccination and SARS-CoV-2 variants. The method was immunoSEQ multiplex PCR; TCRdb's version includes in-frame clones alone and lacks a portion of them. In the table there are about 280,000 clones, 70% to 90% of which are singletons. Treatment given: around 19 received Ad26.COV2.S at low or high dose, single or two shots; roughly five received placebo; per-sample allocation not given. Day 63 following the first vaccine or placebo injection was when the samples were taken. The sequences come from peripheral blood, collected in a trial of Ad26.COV2.S vaccine versus placebo. These receptors all stem from a person between 18 and 59 years old who received the Ad26.COV2.S COVID-19 vaccine or a placebo.

The chain links TRBV30 to TRBJ1-5, with D unresolved. The V gene lost 2 bases and the J gene lost 0 bases, with 5 bases spanning the gap. Germline CDR1 and CDR2: GTSNPN and SVGIG (reference sequence). This CDR3 has 13 residues. The CDR3 loop reads CAWSWDSNQPQHF. The DNA for the CDR3 is TGTGCCTGGAGTTGGGATAGCAATCAGCCCCAGCATTTT.

The CDR3 loop is CASSTPGVGETQYF. The CDR3 DNA is TGTGCCAGCAGTACCCCGGGGGTAGGGGAGACCCAGTACTTC. This chain links TRBV28 with TRBJ2-5; tentative D call: TRBD2 (6 bases). The CDR3 loop spans 14 amino acids. Trimming took 5 bases from V and 5 from J, leaving 15 bases between them. Germline assignment: CDR1 MDHEN and CDR2 SYDVKM.

The genes are TRBV4-2 and TRBJ2-3, with a possible D match to TRBD2 (6 bases). The CDR3 loop spans 16 amino acids. Germline-derived CDR1 and CDR2 are LGHNA and YNFKEQ. V dropped 0 bases and J dropped 3 bases, with 13 bases sitting between them. As DNA, the CDR3 is TGTGCCAGCAGCCAAGAGTCCGGGACTCCGACAGATACGCAGTATTTT. This sequence encodes CASSQESGTPTDTQYF.

The chain couples TRBV4-3 to TRBJ2-3; D is possibly TRBD2 (6 bases). This CDR3 is built from 17 residues. Germline values: CDR1 LGHNA, CDR2 YSLEER. V gave up 2 bases and J gave up 2 bases, with 17 bases separating them. The CDR3 nucleotides are TGCGCCAGCAGCCAACGACCCGATAGCGGATACACAGATACGCAGTATTTT. Its protein product is CASSQRPDSGYTDTQYF.

This clone showed up just a few times. V gene TRBV30 combines with J gene TRBJ1-3; D gene uncertain. CDR1 is GTSNPN and CDR2 is SVGIG in the germline V gene (reference sequence). With 6 bases removed from V and 2 bases from J, the gap between germline ends came to 11 bases. The CDR3 is 13 residues long. The chain's CDR3 is CACRQGAGNTIYF. CDR3 DNA: TGTGCCTGCCGGCAAGGAGCTGGAAACACCATATATTTT.

The CDR3 region is CASSSTVGYGYTF. The DNA of the CDR3 is TGTGCCAGCAGCTCGACAGTCGGCTATGGCTACACCTTC. V gene TRBV7-9 combines with J gene TRBJ1-2, with a tentative D call TRBD1 (5 bases). Looked up from germline, CDR1 is SEHNR and CDR2 is FQNEAQ (reference sequence). The V gene lost 4 bases and the J gene lost 4 bases, with 10 bases spanning the gap. This CDR3 region has 13 residues.

In this sample, this clone turned up a few times. V usage is TRBV18 and J usage is TRBJ2-5; 10 nucleotides match TRBD2. This CDR3 spans 16 amino acids. V dropped 6 bases and J dropped 5; count of bases not matched to a gene: 12. CDR1 and CDR2 (germline): KGHSH, LQKENI. Here the CDR3 DNA reads TGTGCCAGCTCGTCGACCTTAGCGGGAGGAGGCGAGACCCAGTACTTC. As protein: CASSSTLAGGGETQYF.

The chain carries TRBV20-1 and TRBJ2-1; D may be TRBD2 (5 bases). The CDR3 runs to 13 residues. Germline CDR1 DFQATT, CDR2 SNEGSKA (reference sequence). The germline V and J ends were trimmed by 3 bases and 5 bases, with 11 bases remaining between them. The CDR3 DNA is TGCAGTGCTAGTGGGTCTAGCAACAATGAGCAGTTCTTC. This translates into CSASGSSNNEQFF.

The CDR3 sequence: CASSLGGTGRQPQHF. CDR3 coding DNA: TGTGCCAGCAGCTTAGGTGGGACAGGGAGACAGCCCCAGCATTTT. V usage is TRBV11-2 and J usage is TRBJ1-5; the match to TRBD1 covers 9 bases. The CDR3 totals 15 residues. J lost 7 bases, V lost 1 base, and 5 bases had no gene match. Germline V gene sequence: CDR1 SGHAT, CDR2 FQNNGV.

The chain's CDR3 is CSATVNYGYTF. The CDR3 DNA reads TGCAGTGCGACAGTTAACTATGGCTACACCTTC. The rearrangement links TRBV20-1 to TRBJ1-2; the D gene is possibly TRBD1 (5 bases). V was pared by 6 bases and J by 1 base, with 6 bases between. The CDR3 has 11 amino acids. Per germline, CDR1 DFQATT and CDR2 SNEGSKA (reference sequence).

The chain joins TRBV7-2 to TRBJ1-1; D gene unclear. Trimming removed 5 bases from V and 1 base from J, with 11 bases in between. Per the germline V gene, CDR1 is SGHTA and CDR2 is FQGNSA. This CDR3 is built from 14 residues. The CDR3, as DNA: TGTGCCAGCAGCAGTGAGGAGACGAACACTGAAGCTTTCTTT. This codes for CASSSEETNTEAFF.

This clone was seen just once. The V gene is TRBV19, the J gene TRBJ1-5; no definite D call. Trimming shortened V by 3 bases and J by 4 bases, and 10 bases separated the two germline ends. The CDR3 contains 14 residues. Germline CDR1 and CDR2: LNHDA and SQIVND (reference sequence). The CDR3 coding sequence is TGTGCCAGTAGTATCAACGGCAGAAATCAGCCCCAGCATTTT. Its protein is CASSINGRNQPQHF.

J is TRBJ1-1 and V is TRBV6-5; D is possibly TRBD1 (5 bases). The germline CDR1 and CDR2 sequences are MNHEY and SVGAGI. The V and J ends lost 6 bases and 0 bases respectively, with 8 bases between them. The CDR3 totals 13 residues. Here the CDR3 DNA reads TGTGCCAGCAGGGGGCTCCTGAACACTGAAGCTTTCTTT. Its protein is CASRGLLNTEAFF.

The V and J genes are TRBV3-1 (or the pseudogene TRBV3-2) and TRBJ1-2; the D gene is possibly TRBD1 (5 bases). Trimming took off 0 bases at V and 8 bases at J, with 16 bases between the two ends. The CDR3 loop spans 15 amino acids. CDR1 LGHDT and CDR2 YNNKEL come from the germline V gene (reference sequence). CDR3 bases: TGTGCCAGCAGCCAAGATATAACGGGGCAGGGCGGCTACACCTTC. Translation gives CASSQDITGQGGYTF.

This clone was observed a handful of times. The chain is built from TRBV7-3 and TRBJ1-1, with 7 bases fitting TRBD1. After removal of 5 bases from V and 3 bases from J, the junction contained 3 bases not matched to a gene. Germline V CDR1 and CDR2: SGHTA, FQGTGA. The CDR3 runs 13 residues. CDR3 bases: TGTGCCAGCAGCGGACAGGCCTACACTGAAGCTTTCTTT. Amino acid sequence: CASSGQAYTEAFF.

To note about this clone: The sample has other DNA sequences that encode this CDR3 too. The chain has TRBV9 and TRBJ2-7; 10 positions match TRBD1. Unmatched junction bases numbered 11, after V lost 4 bases and J lost 7 bases. The CDR3 extends over 15 amino acids. Germline assignment: CDR1 SGDLS and CDR2 YYNGEE. The chain's CDR3 is CASSPSGTGVREQYF. The CDR3 coding sequence is TGTGCCAGCAGCCCTTCTGGGACAGGGGTGCGTGAGCAGTACTTC.

The V and J genes are TRBV4-1 and TRBJ1-1; perhaps TRBD1 as D (5 bases). The CDR3 is made up of 17 amino acids. The V gene's germline CDR1 is MGHRA and CDR2 YSYEKL. V was trimmed by 0 bases and J by 0 bases, leaving 14 bases between them. Written as DNA, the CDR3 is TGCGCCAGCAGCCAAGATCGATCGAAAGGGGTGAACACTGAAGCTTTCTTT. The encoded protein is CASSQDRSKGVNTEAFF.

V usage is TRBV4-2 and J usage is TRBJ2-3; D unresolved. Germline V gene lookup returns CDR1 LGHNA and CDR2 YNFKEQ. Between the trimmed V and J ends, which lost 1 base and 1 base, there was a span of 6 bases. The CDR3 is 14 amino acids. CDR3 sequence: CASSQVSGTDTQYF. The CDR3 DNA follows: TGTGCCAGCAGCCAAGTGAGCGGCACAGATACGCAGTATTTT.